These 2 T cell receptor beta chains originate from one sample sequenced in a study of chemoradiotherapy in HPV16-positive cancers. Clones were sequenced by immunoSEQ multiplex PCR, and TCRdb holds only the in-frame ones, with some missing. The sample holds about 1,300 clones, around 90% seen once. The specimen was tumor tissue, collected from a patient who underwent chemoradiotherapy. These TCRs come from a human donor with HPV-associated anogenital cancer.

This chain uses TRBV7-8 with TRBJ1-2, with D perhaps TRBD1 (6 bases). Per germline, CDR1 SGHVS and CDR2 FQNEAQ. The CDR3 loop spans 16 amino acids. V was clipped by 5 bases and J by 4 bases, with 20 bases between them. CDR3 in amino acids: CASSERGFTRTYGYTF. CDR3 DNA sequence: TGTGCCAGCAGCGAAAGGGGGTTTACCCGGACCTATGGCTACACCTTC.

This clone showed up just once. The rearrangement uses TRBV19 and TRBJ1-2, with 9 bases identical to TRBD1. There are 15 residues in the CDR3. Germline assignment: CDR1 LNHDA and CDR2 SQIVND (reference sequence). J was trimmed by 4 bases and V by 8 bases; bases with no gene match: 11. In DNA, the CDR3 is TGTGCCAGTCAATCGGGACAGGGTGTTATCTATGGCTACACCTTC. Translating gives CASQSGQGVIYGYTF.